This T cell receptor (beta chain) was sequenced during a study of spatial heterogeneity in lung cancer. The time point was: sample taken at primary tumor resection. Whole RNA came from tumor, nontumor lung or frozen PBMC and was sequenced without being sorted. MiXCR, applied by TCRdb to the 5' RACE reads, yields one record per CDR3 protein. The sample lists 89,000 or so distinct CDR3 sequences; about 20% were seen once. The V and J ends lost 4 bases and 6 bases, in that order; junction bases with no gene match: 10. The CDR3 consists of 17 residues. Germline CDR1 SGDLS, CDR2 YYNGEE. This sample comprised PBMCs, obtained at surgery. The TCR was taken from a male donor with early-stage non-small cell lung cancer. V is TRBV9 and J is TRBJ2-2, with 12 nucleotides matching TRBD1. CDR3 loop: CASSPPGTGGAPGELFF. CDR3 in DNA: TGTGCCAGCAGCCCCCCTGGGACAGGGGGCGCCCCCGGGGAGCTGTTTTTT.